This TCR beta chain was profiled in a study of cytomegalovirus exposure and HLA in healthy donors. PCR was performed using 60 Vbeta and 13 Jbeta primers. Generated by immunoSEQ multiplex PCR, the TCRdb table keeps only in-frame clones and is missing some. The sample has some 150,000 clones; the top ten hold 0.75% to 0.85%. A remark on this clone: Its specificity is not known.

General study points: A later analysis linked 15,000 to 20,000 TCR beta sequences to HLA alleles at 0.05 false discovery rate.

Germline V lookup: CDR1 SGHVS, CDR2 FQNEAQ. V gave up 0 bases and J gave up 1 base; unmatched junction bases: 3. This CDR3 comprises 15 residues. Sequencing input: PBMCs. The chain has TRBV7-8 and TRBJ2-7; TRBD1 matches at 7 bases. The receptor was isolated from a woman aged 18-30 years in good health and CMV-seropositive. Written as DNA, the CDR3 is TGTGCCAGCAGCTTAGCGGCGACAGGGTCCTACGAGCAGTACTTC. Protein: CASSLAATGSYEQYF.